These T cell receptor beta chains were read from a single sample in a study of T cells after yellow fever vaccination. MiXCR, applied by TCRdb to the 5' RACE reads, yields one record per CDR3 protein. Counted here are 300,000 to 350,000 distinct CDR3 sequences, almost 4% occurring once; the ten biggest clones make up more than 20%. Sequenced here: PBMCs, sampled 5 days after the yellow fever booster vaccination. These receptors originate from a young man who received the YFV17D yellow fever vaccine. The CDR3 runs from the conserved cysteine through the conserved F or W. D genes are given only for firm matches. A row's size may be missing; if present it is once, few, many or a size class.

d_call clone_size j_call v_call cdr3_nt cdr3_aa
. many TRBJ1-1 TRBV4-3 TGCGCCAGCAGCCGAGCGGGAGCCGATGGGGTTGAAGCTTTCTTT CASSRAGADGVEAFF
TRBD1 few TRBJ2-5 TRBV6-5 TGTGCCAGCAGTTACTCAGGGACAGGGAATATGGAGACCCAGTACTTC CASSYSGTGNMETQYF
TRBD2 . TRBJ2-7 TRBV5-1 TGCGCCAGCAGCTTGGAGCGGGGGGCCTACGAGCAGTACTTC CASSLERGAYEQYF
. few TRBJ1-1 TRBV7-8 TGTGCCAGCAGCTCCCGGGCCTACGGAAACACTGAAGCTTTCTTT CASSSRAYGNTEAFF
TRBD2 few TRBJ2-2 TRBV12-3/TRBV12-4 TGTGCCAGCAGGGGGACTAGCGGGGGGGCCCCGAACACCGGGGAGCTGTTTTTT CASRGTSGGAPNTGELFF
. many TRBJ2-3 TRBV6-6 TGTGCCAGCAGGCAAGGACTGGCAGATACGCAGTATTTT CASRQGLADTQYF
. few TRBJ1-2 TRBV4-2 TGTGCCAGCAGCCAAGATGGGGGGGTGGGCTATGGCTACACCTTC CASSQDGGVGYGYTF
. few TRBJ2-1 TRBV4-3 TGCGCCAGCAGCCAAGATCTGACTAGACATGAGCAGTTCTTC CASSQDLTRHEQFF
. . TRBJ2-7 TRBV20-1 TGCAGTGCTAGAGACCAAAGGGCGGGATACGAGCAGTACTTC CSARDQRAGYEQYF
TRBD2 few TRBJ2-3 TRBV7-2 TGTGCCAGCAGCCCTCCGGGACTAGCGGTCACAGATACGCAGTATTTT CASSPPGLAVTDTQYF
TRBD1 few TRBJ1-2 TRBV7-2 TGTGCCAGCAGCTCGGACAGGGGGGCTGGCTACACCTTC CASSSDRGAGYTF